This TCR beta chain was identified during a study of shared clonotypes between healthy human individuals. Of note for this clone: Other nucleotide sequences in the sample specify the same CDR3.

Deep was the level at which the assay was run. In the original analysis: Filtering was not the same, since immunoSEQ gave junction-only sequences without quality scores. Data came from immunoSEQ multiplex PCR; TCRdb stores just in-frame clones and leaves some out. V and J calls plus clone size are reproduced from that table; the DNA served to infer D and trimming. The sample holds 2 million to 2.5 million clones; around 95% are singletons and the top ten take about 0.13%. The CDR3 is 14 amino acids. Germline values: CDR1 SNHLY, CDR2 FYNNEI. J gave up 2 bases and V 5 bases, and 3 bases lay outside the gene matches.

The origin of this receptor is a young man in good health. The sample was naive CD4+ T cells sorted from blood. Subset described: CD45RA+ positively selected. The J gene is TRBJ2-7, the V gene TRBV2; 10 bases line up with TRBD2. CDR3 region: CASSIAGGPYEQYF. DNA for the CDR3: TGTGCCAGCAGTATAGCGGGAGGACCCTACGAGCAGTACTTC.